These 12 T cell receptor beta chains were all obtained from the same sample, sequenced in a study of T cell responses to AZD1222 COVID-19 vaccine. Generated by immunoSEQ multiplex PCR, the TCRdb table keeps only in-frame clones and is missing some. The sample shows 90,000 to 120,000 clones, 92% of them seen only once. This material consisted of peripheral blood, taken 28 days after the second AZD1222 dose. Receptors originate from an adult who received the AZD1222 COVID-19 vaccine.

The genes are TRBV6-2 or TRBV6-3 and TRBJ2-3; TRBD1 matches 9 bases. CDR3 length: 14 residues. CDR1 is MNHEY, CDR2 SVGEGT, per germline. The V gene end was trimmed by 5 bases and the J gene end by 5 bases; junction bases not matched to a gene: 5. CDR3 region: CASSPGQGIDTQYF. CDR3 nucleotide sequence: TGTGCCAGCAGTCCGGGACAGGGAATAGATACGCAGTATTTT.

For the CDR3, the DNA is TGTGCCTGGAGGGACGGGGGTGGAGGTGGCTACACCTTC. Encoded protein: CAWRDGGGGGYTF. The rearrangement uses TRBV30 and TRBJ1-2; D is perhaps TRBD1 (5 bases). The germline V gene has CDR1 GTSNPN and CDR2 SVGIG (reference sequence). The CDR3 extends over 13 amino acids. V lost 3 bases to trimming and J lost 7 bases, with 15 bases between them.

This chain uses TRBV19 with TRBJ2-2; the match to TRBD2 covers 7 bases. V lost 1 base and J lost 2; bases outside the gene matches: 4. Germline V gene data show CDR1 as LNHDA and CDR2 as SQIVND (reference sequence). The CDR3 is made up of 16 amino acids. CDR3 sequence: CASSIGGRVNTGELFF. Here the CDR3 DNA reads TGTGCCAGTAGTATAGGTGGGAGGGTAAACACCGGGGAGCTGTTTTTT.

The rearrangement uses TRBV6-5 and TRBJ2-6; D could derive from TRBD1 or TRBD2 (5 bases each). This CDR3 has 13 amino acids. Trimming left V 8 bases short and J 4 bases short, with 9 bases between. Germline V gene sequence: CDR1 MNHEY, CDR2 SVGAGI. The CDR3 region has the DNA TGTGCCAGCTCTGGGGGAGGGGCCAACGTCCTGACTTTC. Translation: CASSGGGANVLTF.

This CDR3 is CATSRRGQGSNQPQHF. The CDR3 DNA is TGTGCCACCAGCAGGAGGGGACAGGGTTCCAATCAGCCCCAGCATTTT. This chain links TRBV15 with TRBJ1-5; TRBD1 aligns across 9 bases. The CDR3 totals 16 residues. The germline gives CDR1 LNHNV, CDR2 YYDKDF (reference sequence). J was trimmed by 3 bases and V by 3 bases; bases with no gene match: 6.

This chain uses TRBV7-2 with TRBJ2-2; D possibly corresponds to TRBD2 (5 bases). The CDR3 is made up of 16 amino acids. V lost 4 bases to trimming and J lost 8 bases, with 20 bases between them. Germline V CDR1 and CDR2: SGHTA, FQGNSA. Written as DNA, the CDR3 is TGTGCCAGCAGCTCGAGCGGTCTCGGGTCTCCGGGGGAGCTGTTTTTT. Residues: CASSSSGLGSPGELFF.

The chain joins TRBV18 to TRBJ1-1, with no clear D. In germline, CDR1 is KGHSH, CDR2 LQKENI. Trimming shortened V by 3 bases and J by 1 base, and 6 bases separated the two germline ends. The CDR3 length is 13 residues. The CDR3 region has the DNA TGTGCCAGCTCACCGCCGGGGAACACTGAAGCTTTCTTT. Residues: CASSPPGNTEAFF.

This clone was found once. The chain carries TRBV29-1 and TRBJ1-2; a possible D gene is TRBD1 (6 bases). V lost 6 bases, J lost 3 bases, and 8 bases lay in between. Germline loops: CDR1 SQVTM, CDR2 ANQGSEA. CDR3 length: 11 residues. The CDR3 region is CSVPGDYGYTF. In DNA, the CDR3 is TGCAGCGTCCCAGGGGACTATGGCTACACCTTC.

The chain recombines TRBV5-1 with TRBJ1-5, with D possibly matching TRBD1 (6 bases). There are 16 residues in the CDR3. V was cut by 4 bases and J by 5 bases, with 19 bases left in between. Germline CDR1 and CDR2: SGHRS and YFSETQ. The DNA of the CDR3 is TGCGCCAGCAGCGACCACGGTACAGGGCAACATCAGCCCCAGCATTTT. This sequence encodes CASSDHGTGQHQPQHF. Looking up the rest from reference TRBV5-1 and TRBJ1-5 gives the full variable domain: KAGVTQTPRYLIKTRGQQVTLSCSPISGHRSVSWYQQTPGQGLQFLFEYFSETQRNKGNFPGRFSGRQFSNSRSEMNVSTLELGDSALYLCASSDHGTGQHQPQHFGDGTRLSIL.

This chain uses TRBV19 with TRBJ1-6; D unclear. V lost 5 bases and J 7 bases, leaving 15 bases between the germline ends. The germline V gene has CDR1 LNHDA and CDR2 SQIVND (reference sequence). There are 15 residues in the CDR3. The CDR3 coding sequence is TGTGCCAGTAGTCCAGAGAAACTTTCCAATTCACCCCTCCACTTT. Translated: CASSPEKLSNSPLHF.

The chain combines TRBV6-5 with TRBJ2-5; D uncertain. Trimming cost V 4 bases and J 10 bases, with 10 bases left between them. Germline CDR1 and CDR2: MNHEY and SVGAGI. This CDR3 region has 11 residues. The CDR3 DNA is TGTGCCAGCAGTTCGTCGTTAGTCCAGTACTTC. Its translation is CASSSSLVQYF.

In this sample, this clone turned up once. The gene calls are TRBV3-1 (or the pseudogene TRBV3-2) and TRBJ1-1; the D gene is possibly TRBD1 (6 bases). Trimming left V 0 bases short and J 3 bases short, with 17 bases between. The CDR3 loop spans 17 amino acids. Germline V gene data show CDR1 as LGHDT and CDR2 as YNNKEL (reference sequence). Here the CDR3 reads CASSQDRGGVRDTEAFF. CDR3 nucleotide sequence: TGTGCCAGCAGCCAAGACAGGGGTGGGGTGAGGGACACTGAAGCTTTCTTT.